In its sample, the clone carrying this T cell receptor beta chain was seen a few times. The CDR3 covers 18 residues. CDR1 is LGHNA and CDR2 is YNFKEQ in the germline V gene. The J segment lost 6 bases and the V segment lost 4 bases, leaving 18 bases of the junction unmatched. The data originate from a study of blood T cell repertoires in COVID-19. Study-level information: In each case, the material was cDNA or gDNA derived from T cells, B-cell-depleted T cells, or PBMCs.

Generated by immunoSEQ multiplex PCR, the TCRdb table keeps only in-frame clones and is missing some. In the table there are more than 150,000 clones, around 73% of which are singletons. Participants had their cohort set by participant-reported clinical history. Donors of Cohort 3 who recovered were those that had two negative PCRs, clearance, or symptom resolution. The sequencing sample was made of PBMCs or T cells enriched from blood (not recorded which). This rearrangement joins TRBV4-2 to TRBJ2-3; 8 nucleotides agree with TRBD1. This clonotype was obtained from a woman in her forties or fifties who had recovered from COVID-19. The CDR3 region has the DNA TGTGCCAGCAGCCTAACCGGGGGCAGGGGGCCCCACTCGGATACGCAGTATTTT. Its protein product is CASSLTGGRGPHSDTQYF.